What follows are 27 T cell receptor beta chains derived from one specimen sequenced in a study of CD8+ T cells in alopecia areata. Once RNA had been extracted, it was reverse transcribed into cDNA to act as the sequencing template. Assay: immunoSEQ multiplex PCR; the TCRdb copy retains only in-frame clones and omits some. The sample includes around 100,000 clones, none of them occurring once. Sequenced input: lesional skin. The receptors stem from a C3H/HeJ mouse with alopecia areata. As its MHC haplotype, the strain has H2-k.

This clone was found a few times. Germline and genes: mouse. The read finishes 4 residues shy of the CDR3 end, and the germline J gene is used to complete it. This chain connects TRBV13-3 to TRBJ2-2; the match to TRBD1 covers 9 bases. The V segment lost 4 bases and the J segment 3 bases; nucleotides outside the gene matches: 4. CDR1 and CDR2 from the germline V gene are NNHDY and SYVADS. CDR3 length: 15 amino acids. This CDR3 reads CASSPDRGDTGQLYF. The sequenced CDR3 bases are TGTGCCAGCAGTCCTGACAGGGGGGACACCGGG. Full variable domain (missing parts from reference TRBV13-3 and TRBJ2-2): EAAVTQSPRSKVAVTGGKVTLSCHQTNNHDYMYWYRQDTGHGLRLIHYSYVADSTEKGDIPDGYKASRPSQENFSLILELASLSQTAVYFCASSPDRGDTGQLYFGEGSKLTVL.

About this clone: Gene names follow the mouse nomenclature. The CDR3 end lies 4 residues beyond the end of the read and is filled in from the germline J gene. The chain carries TRBV13-3 and TRBJ1-1; D is ambiguous. This CDR3 contains 12 residues. The germline V gene encodes CDR1 NNHDY and CDR2 SYVADS. Partial CDR3 DNA: TGTGCCAGCAGTGCCCGACAACCA. Its protein is CASSARQP. The complete CDR3 sequence is CASSARQPEVFF.

This clone showed up just a few times. The listed genes are named as in mouse. The read stops 4 residues short of the end of the CDR3; the missing end is completed from the germline J gene. The V gene is TRBV19, the J gene TRBJ2-2, with 8 bases matching TRBD2. Germline-derived CDR1 and CDR2 are FNHDT and SITEND (reference sequence). This CDR3 comprises 14 residues. J lost 3 bases, V lost 6 bases, and 4 bases had no gene match. The covered CDR3 bases are TGTGCCAGCACCCTGACTGGGGACACCGGG. It codes for CASTLTGDTG. The full-length CDR3 reads as CASTLTGDTGQLYF.

As to this clone: The gene symbols are mouse symbols. With the read ending 4 residues before the CDR3 end, the germline J gene is used to fill in that end. The V gene is TRBV17, the J gene TRBJ2-2, with 7 positions matching TRBD2. There are 17 residues in the CDR3. Germline V gene lookup returns CDR1 MNHDT and CDR2 YYDKIL. Germline trimming cut 2 bases from V and 0 bases from J; bases unmatched to any gene: 6. The sequenced CDR3 bases are TGTGCTAGCAGTAGACCGGAGACTGGGACAAACACCGGG. It specifies CASSRPETGTNTG. The full CDR3 is CASSRPETGTNTGQLYF. The full variable domain, completed using reference TRBV17 and TRBJ2-2, is DTTVKQNPRYKLARVGKPVNLICSQTMNHDTMYWYQKKPNQAPKLLLFYYDKILNREADTFEKFQSSRPNNSFCSLYIGSAGLEYSAMYLCASSRPETGTNTGQLYFGEGSKLTVL.

This clone was seen many times. Gene names and germline refer to mouse. The DNA read from the CDR3 is TGTGCCAGCAGCAGGACTGGGGGGGTAAGGGGATATGCT. It specifies CASSRTGGVRGYA. The full CDR3 reads CASSRTGGVRGYAEQFF. The chain carries TRBV13-3 and TRBJ2-1; 12 bases agree with TRBD2. The read gets to within 4 residues of the CDR3 end, and the germline J gene fills in the rest. Germline V gives CDR1 NNHDY, CDR2 SYVADS. The CDR3 runs to 17 residues. The V segment lost 5 bases and the J segment 4 bases; nucleotides outside the gene matches: 10.

This clone has just a few counts. The gene names here belong to mouse. The read gets to within 4 residues of the CDR3 end, and the germline J gene fills in the rest. This chain uses TRBV13-3 with TRBJ2-3; 12 bases fit TRBD2. CDR1 and CDR2 (germline): NNHDY, SYVADS. This CDR3 is 16 amino acids long. The trim removed 7 bases at V and 2 bases at J, leaving 8 bases unmatched. The CDR3 reads CASFHRDWGVAETLYF. Partial CDR3 DNA: TGTGCCAGCTTCCACCGGGACTGGGGGGTTGCAGAA.

This clone was seen only a few times. These gene names are mouse names. The read terminates 4 residues before the CDR3 end, so the remaining end is supplied by the germline J gene. The chain is built from TRBV17 and TRBJ2-5; no firm D call. This CDR3 spans 14 amino acids. Per germline, CDR1 MNHDT and CDR2 YYDKIL. Deletions cut 6 bases from V and 0 bases from J, with 10 bases between. The CDR3 here is CASSRAVNQDTQYF. The sequenced CDR3 bases are TGTGCTAGCAGCCGAGCAGTTAACCAAGAC.

There are a few counts of this clone. TCRdb's protein does not match the DNA translation at residue 11; the protein provided is translated from the DNA. All gene names here are mouse names. The read ends 3 residues before the CDR3 terminus; that terminus is restored from the germline J gene. The gene calls are TRBV13-3 and TRBJ1-3; 8 bases match TRBD1. The ends lost 3 bases at V and 4 bases at J; junction bases unmatched: 3. CDR3 length equals 14 residues. Germline-derived CDR1 and CDR2 are NNHDY and SYVADS. CDR3 in amino acids: CASSATGEGNTLYF. CDR3 DNA, as far as it was read: TGTGCCAGCAGTGCGACAGGGGAGGGAAATACG.

This clone was seen a few times. Mouse gene names and germline throughout. The read ends 4 residues early relative to the CDR3; the germline J gene fills the gap. V usage is TRBV13-1 and J usage is TRBJ1-1; 7 nucleotides line up with TRBD1. The CDR3 sequence is 14 residues long. From germline, CDR1 is NSHNY and CDR2 SYGAGN. V dropped 5 bases and J dropped 1; count of bases not matched to a gene: 5. The sequenced CDR3 bases are TGTGCCAGCAGGCAGGGACAGCTAAACACA. Its translation is CASRQGQLNT. The CDR3, in full, reads CASRQGQLNTEVFF.

In its sample, this clone was seen a few times. TCRdb and the translated DNA give different amino acids at residue 13; the protein presented here is the one translated from the DNA. The germline and genes are mouse ones. The CDR3 end is not reached by the read, which stops 3 residues before it; the germline J gene fills it in. This rearrangement joins TRBV1 to TRBJ1-3; TRBD1 is a possible D gene (6 bases). V lost 5 bases to trimming and J lost 1 base, with 15 bases between them. The CDR3 consists of 16 residues. CDR1 NSQYPW and CDR2 LRSPGD come from the germline V gene (reference sequence). The CDR3 sequence: CTCSPPGQNSGNTLYF. The CDR3 DNA, read in part, is TGCACCTGCAGTCCCCCTGGACAGAACTCTGGAAATACG. The full variable domain, rest sourced from reference TRBV1 and TRBJ1-3, is VTLLEQNPRWRLVPRGQAVNLRCILKNSQYPWMSWYQQDLQKQLQWLFTLRSPGDKEVKSLPGADYLATRVTDTELRLQVANMSQGRTLYCTCSPPGQNSGNTLYFGEGSRLIVV.

This clone was detected only a few times. Gene and germline names: mouse. Sequencing ends 4 residues short of the CDR3 end; the germline J gene provides the rest. This chain joins TRBV19 and TRBJ2-2; 10 positions match TRBD2. J was trimmed by 4 bases and V by 7 bases; bases with no gene match: 4. The CDR3 runs to 14 residues. Per germline, CDR1 FNHDT and CDR2 SITEND (reference sequence). The DNA read from the CDR3 is TGTGCCAGCGAGGACTGGGGGATCACCGGG. It specifies CASEDWGITG. In full, the CDR3 is CASEDWGITGQLYF. The full variable domain, in which reference TRBV19 and TRBJ2-2 provide the parts outside the CDR3, is GGIITQTPKFLIGQEGQKLTLKCQQNFNHDTMYWYRQDSGKGLRLIYYSITENDLQKGDLSEGYDASREKKSSFSLTVTSAQKNEMAVFLCASEDWGITGQLYFGEGSKLTVL.

This clone has more than one count but fewer than ten. The gene names here belong to mouse. CDR3 bases read: TGTGCCAGCAGTGATGCCCGACAAATCTAT. Its protein is CASSDARQIY. The full CDR3 sequence reads CASSDARQIYEQYF. The rearrangement joins TRBV13-3 to TRBJ2-7; no firm D call. Read coverage stops 4 residues before the CDR3 terminus; the germline J gene supplies the remainder. CDR1 NNHDY and CDR2 SYVADS come from the germline V gene. This CDR3 comprises 14 residues. Trimming pared 0 bases from V and 3 bases from J, leaving 10 bases between.

This clone was detected a few times. Mouse gene names apply. The DNA ends 4 residues before the CDR3 does, and the rest of the CDR3 is filled in from the germline J gene. The chain has TRBV1 and TRBJ1-2; 8 bases map to TRBD1. From germline, CDR1 is NSQYPW and CDR2 LRSPGD (reference sequence). The CDR3 runs 16 residues. Incomplete CDR3 DNA: TGCACCTGCAGTGCAGATCCACAGGGGGGAAGGGGC. Translating gives CTCSADPQGGRG. The full CDR3 is CTCSADPQGGRGDYTF.

Comment on this clone: The gene names given are mouse names. With the read ending 4 residues before the CDR3 end, the germline J gene is used to fill in that end. V and J are TRBV1 and TRBJ2-1, with D tentatively TRBD1 (6 bases). From germline, CDR1 is NSQYPW and CDR2 LRSPGD (reference sequence). CDR3 length equals 15 residues. The V gene lost 5 bases and the J gene lost 1 base, with 12 bases spanning the gap. CDR3 DNA (partial): TGCACCTGCAGTCCTCTGACAGGAAACTATGCT. Translating gives CTCSPLTGNYA. The whole CDR3 sequence reads CTCSPLTGNYAEQFF.

There are a few counts of this clone. Gene names are the mouse ones. The CDR3 end is not reached by the read, which stops 4 residues before it; the germline J gene fills it in. V is TRBV19 and J is TRBJ2-2, with 10 bases identical to TRBD1. The CDR3 has 14 amino acids. The germline V gene encodes CDR1 FNHDT and CDR2 SITEND (reference sequence). Unmatched junction bases numbered 2, after V lost 5 bases and J lost 4 bases. CDR3 DNA (partial): TGTGCCAGCAGCAGACAGGGGGCCACCGGG. Translating it yields CASSRQGATG. The CDR3 as a whole reads CASSRQGATGQLYF.

A few counts support this clone. Gene labels here are mouse ones. The CDR3 goes on 4 residues after the read ends, and that part is filled in from the germline J gene. This chain connects TRBV13-1 to TRBJ2-1; 9 bases are a match to TRBD2. The CDR3 loop spans 17 amino acids. The V segment lost 1 base and the J segment 1 base; nucleotides outside the gene matches: 6. Germline V CDR1 and CDR2: NSHNY, SYGAGN. Incomplete CDR3 DNA: TGTGCCAGCAGTGATCCAGGGACTGGGCCAAACTATGCT. Translating it yields CASSDPGTGPNYA. From start to end, the CDR3 is CASSDPGTGPNYAEQFF.

A note on this clone: Gene names are the mouse ones. Read data end 4 residues before the CDR3 end; the end is taken from the germline J gene. This chain links TRBV17 with TRBJ2-7; 8 bases agree with TRBD2. Unmatched junction bases numbered 4, after V lost 0 bases and J lost 0 bases. CDR1 and CDR2 from the germline V gene are MNHDT and YYDKIL. The length of the CDR3 is 16 residues. CDR3 sequence reads: CASSRDHWGSSYEQYF. The covered CDR3 bases are TGTGCTAGCAGTAGAGATCACTGGGGGAGCTCCTAT.

With respect to this clone: Mouse names are used for the genes. The read falls 4 residues short of the CDR3 end, and the missing part is taken from the germline J gene. The chain carries TRBV13-3 and TRBJ1-4; D possibly corresponds to TRBD1 (5 bases). Germline V gene sequence: CDR1 NNHDY, CDR2 SYVADS. Deletions cut 5 bases from V and 5 bases from J, with 13 bases between. The CDR3 loop spans 14 amino acids. The CDR3: CASRADRKNERLFF. The sequenced CDR3 bases are TGTGCCAGCAGGGCTGACAGAAAGAACGAA.

There are a few counts of this clone. Gene names refer to mouse genes. Read data end 4 residues before the CDR3 end; the end is taken from the germline J gene. The rearrangement links TRBV14 to TRBJ2-1; the D gene is possibly TRBD1 (5 bases). The CDR3 runs to 14 residues. Trimming pared 5 bases from V and 1 base from J, leaving 10 bases between. Germline CDR1 and CDR2: SGHDT and FRDEAV. The CDR3 region is CASRRAGNYAEQFF. The CDR3 DNA, read in part, is TGTGCCAGCAGGAGGGCAGGGAACTATGCT. The full variable domain, rest sourced from reference TRBV14 and TRBJ2-1, is EAGVTQSPRYAVLQEGQAVSFWCDPISGHDTLYWYQQPRDQGPQLLVYFRDEAVIDNSQLPSDRFSAVRPKGTNSTLKIQSAKQGDTATYLCASRRAGNYAEQFFGPGTRLTVL.

Turning to this clone: Gene labels here are mouse ones. The missing CDR3 end, 4 residues past where the read stops, is filled in from the germline J gene. This chain links TRBV12-1 with TRBJ1-2; the D is unclear. Per germline, CDR1 SGHSN and CDR2 HYEKVE. The length of the CDR3 is 14 residues. Trimming removed 0 bases at V and 1 base at J, with 8 bases between. CDR3 sequence: CASSLGSGNSDYTF. Partial CDR3 DNA: TGTGCCAGCTCTCTCGGTTCAGGAAACTCC.

Turning to this clone: Germline and genes: mouse. Coverage ceases 4 residues before the CDR3 finishes, and the germline J gene fills in the end. The chain carries TRBV13-3 and TRBJ2-5, with D possibly TRBD1 on 6 matching bases. The CDR3 consists of 15 residues. CDR1 is NNHDY, CDR2 SYVADS, per germline. The DNA read from the CDR3 is TGTGCCAGCAGTGATCCCGCACAGGGAAAAGAC. This codes for CASSDPAQGKD. The complete CDR3 reads CASSDPAQGKDTQYF.

For this clone: Any gene name here is a mouse gene name. The sequenced fragment ends 4 residues before the CDR3 boundary, so the rest is inferred from the germline J gene. The chain couples TRBV19 to TRBJ2-1, with 10 bases aligning to TRBD2. Germline-derived CDR1 and CDR2 are FNHDT and SITEND (reference sequence). The CDR3 covers 16 residues. Trimming at V came to 0 bases and at J to 5 bases, leaving 5 bases not matched to a gene. The CDR3 loop is CASSIGSGTGDAEQFF. The CDR3 DNA, read in part, is TGTGCCAGCAGTATAGGATCCGGGACTGGGGATGCT.

For this clone: Mouse gene names and germline throughout. The missing CDR3 end, 4 residues past where the read stops, is filled in from the germline J gene. The V and J genes are TRBV13-3 and TRBJ2-1, with TRBD1 matching 7 bases. The germline CDR1 and CDR2 sequences are NNHDY and SYVADS. V lost 5 bases and J lost 3; bases outside the gene matches: 5. The CDR3 loop spans 14 amino acids. CDR3 amino acids: CASSDRDFYAEQFF. CDR3 bases read: TGTGCCAGCAGCGACAGGGATTTCTATGCT.

This clone was found many times. All gene names here are mouse names. The read ends 4 residues shy of where the CDR3 ends; the end is completed using the germline J gene. V and J are TRBV1 and TRBJ2-7; D is possibly TRBD2 (6 bases). The CDR3 has 15 residues. The V gene lost 0 bases and the J gene lost 3 bases, with 12 bases spanning the gap. Germline V lookup: CDR1 NSQYPW, CDR2 LRSPGD (reference sequence). CDR3 sequence: CTCSADHLGFYEQYF. The sequenced part of the CDR3 DNA is TGCACCTGCAGTGCAGATCACCTGGGGTTCTAT.

To note about this clone: Gene names are the mouse ones. The CDR3 extends 4 residues past the end of the read, so its final part is completed from the germline J gene. V gene TRBV19 combines with J gene TRBJ2-4, with D perhaps TRBD1 (6 bases). V lost 2 bases and J lost 1, with 8 bases in between. Germline assignment: CDR1 FNHDT and CDR2 SITEND (reference sequence). The length of the CDR3 is 14 residues. This CDR3 is CASSIRGGQNTLYF. CDR3 DNA, as far as it was read: TGTGCCAGCAGTATCAGGGGCGGTCAAAAC.

Comment on this clone: Germline and genes: mouse. The read ends 4 residues early relative to the CDR3; the germline J gene fills the gap. This chain joins TRBV13-3 and TRBJ2-5; 8 nucleotides agree with TRBD2. This CDR3 comprises 14 residues. Germline V gene data show CDR1 as NNHDY and CDR2 as SYVADS. The part of the CDR3 DNA that was read is TGTGCCAGCAGTGGGACTGGGACGGAAGAC. Translated: CASSGTGTED. The complete CDR3 protein is CASSGTGTEDTQYF.

This clone was counted ten times or more. Gene names and germline match the mouse. The read terminates 4 residues before the CDR3 end, so the remaining end is supplied by the germline J gene. The chain uses TRBV29 and TRBJ2-7; TRBD1 aligns across 8 bases. The CDR3 sequence is 14 residues long. The germline CDR1 and CDR2 sequences are MSHET and SYDVDS. With V trimmed by 6 bases and J by 2 bases, 6 bases remained unmatched. The CDR3 bases that were read are TGTGCTAGCAGCGATACGACAGGGGCCTAT. Translation: CASSDTTGAY. The complete CDR3 protein is CASSDTTGAYEQYF.